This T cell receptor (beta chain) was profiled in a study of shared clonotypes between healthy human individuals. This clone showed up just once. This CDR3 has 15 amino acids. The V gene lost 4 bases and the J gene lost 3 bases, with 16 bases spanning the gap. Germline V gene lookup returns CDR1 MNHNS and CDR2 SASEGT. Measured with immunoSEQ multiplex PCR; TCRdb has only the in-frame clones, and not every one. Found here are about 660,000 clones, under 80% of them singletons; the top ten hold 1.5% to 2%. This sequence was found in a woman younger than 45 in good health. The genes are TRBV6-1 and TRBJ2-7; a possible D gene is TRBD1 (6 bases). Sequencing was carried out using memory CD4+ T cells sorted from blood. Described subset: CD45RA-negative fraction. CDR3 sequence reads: CASSVQGGGRYEQYF. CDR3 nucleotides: TGTGCCAGCAGTGTGCAGGGTGGGGGCCGCTACGAGCAGTACTTC.